The 24 T cell receptor beta chains in this list originate from one sample, sequenced in a study of T cell changes during pregnancy in multiple sclerosis. Measured with immunoSEQ multiplex PCR; TCRdb has only the in-frame clones, and not every one. The data contain tens of thousands of clones, roughly 87% of them seen just once; the ten biggest clones take up over 9.5%. Sample: CD8+ T cells from peripheral blood mononuclear cells, taken in the second trimester of pregnancy. These receptor sequences come from a female donor with multiple sclerosis, enrolled in a pregnancy study.

The rearrangement uses TRBV4-1 and TRBJ1-5; 9 bases are a match to TRBD1. V lost 5 bases to trimming and J lost 6 bases; unmatched junction nucleotides: 2. From germline, CDR1 is MGHRA and CDR2 YSYEKL. This CDR3 spans 13 amino acids. The CDR3 DNA reads TGCGCCAGCAGCGAACAGGGGGCTCAGCCCCAGCATTTT. Translating gives CASSEQGAQPQHF.

The chain recombines TRBV9 with TRBJ2-1; D may be TRBD2 (6 bases). Germline CDR1 SGDLS, CDR2 YYNGEE. Trimming cost V 3 bases and J 1 base, with 11 bases left between them. The length of the CDR3 is 15 residues. CDR3 in DNA: TGTGCCAGCAGCGGGAGGGGCCTTTCCTACAATGAGCAGTTCTTC. It codes for CASSGRGLSYNEQFF.

J is TRBJ2-7 and V is TRBV2; 7 bases align to TRBD1. This CDR3 region has 15 residues. The germline CDR1 and CDR2 sequences are SNHLY and FYNNEI. V was clipped by 1 base and J by 2 bases; unmatched bases: 5. CDR3 coding DNA: TGTGCCAGCAGTGAAGGGGACAGAGGGCCCTACGAGCAGTACTTC. Translating it yields CASSEGDRGPYEQYF.

The chain is built from TRBV7-6 and TRBJ1-2; D is uncertain. Trimming took off 5 bases at V and 5 bases at J, with 18 bases between the two ends. The CDR3 contains 15 residues. CDR1 and CDR2 (germline): SGHVS, FNYEAQ. The CDR3, as DNA: TGTGCCAGCAGCCCACCCGGGTCCCCTACTTATGGCTACACCTTC. Translation gives CASSPPGSPTYGYTF.

The chain employs TRBV13 and TRBJ2-5; D is perhaps TRBD2 (6 bases). V was cut by 8 bases and J by 1 base, with 14 bases left in between. This CDR3 contains 14 residues. Germline assignment: CDR1 PRHDT and CDR2 FYEKMQ (reference sequence). CDR3 residues: CASGSQGGQETQYF. The CDR3, as DNA: TGTGCCAGCGGCAGCCAGGGAGGCCAAGAGACCCAGTACTTC.

This chain connects TRBV7-2 to TRBJ2-4; D uncertain. The CDR3 contains 14 residues. Germline V CDR1 and CDR2: SGHTA, FQGNSA. V dropped 3 bases and J dropped 2 bases, with 8 bases sitting between them. The CDR3, as DNA: TGTGCCAGCAGCTTGGTCTACCCCAAAAACATTCAGTACTTC. This sequence encodes CASSLVYPKNIQYF.

The V gene is TRBV7-8, the J gene TRBJ2-7, with a possible D match to TRBD2 (7 bases). The CDR3 totals 16 residues. Per the germline V gene, CDR1 is SGHVS and CDR2 is FQNEAQ. The V gene lost 3 bases and the J gene lost 1 base, with 16 bases spanning the gap. The CDR3: CASSLGAGVRSYEQYF. CDR3 DNA sequence: TGTGCCAGCAGCTTGGGGGCGGGGGTAAGGTCCTACGAGCAGTACTTC.

The genes are TRBV10-3 and TRBJ2-2, with TRBD2 matching 10 bases. V lost 6 bases, J lost 4 bases, and 5 bases stayed unmatched. Germline V gene lookup returns CDR1 ENHRY and CDR2 SYGVKD. The CDR3 totals 15 residues. The CDR3 DNA reads TGTGCCATCAGCTCTAGCGGGAGTAGCACCGGGGAGCTGTTTTTT. Translating it yields CAISSSGSSTGELFF.

The chain uses TRBV6-4 and TRBJ1-6; D not certain. From germline, CDR1 is MRHNA and CDR2 SNTAGT. This CDR3 comprises 14 residues. The germline V and J ends were trimmed by 8 bases and 7 bases, with 15 bases remaining between them. CDR3 DNA sequence: TGTGCCAGCTCAGACCGAAGCGTCAATTCACCCCTCCACTTT. It yields the protein CASSDRSVNSPLHF.

V gene TRBV10-3 combines with J gene TRBJ2-3; 7 nucleotides line up with TRBD1. V trimming: 6 bases; J trimming: 1 base; junction bases outside the gene matches: 4. This CDR3 has 14 residues. CDR1 is ENHRY and CDR2 is SYGVKD in the germline V gene. CDR3 in amino acids: CAISGGQGTDTQYF. In DNA form, the CDR3 reads TGTGCCATCAGCGGCGGACAGGGCACAGATACGCAGTATTTT.

V usage is TRBV6-6 and J usage is TRBJ1-2; D gene uncertain. V was cut by 6 bases and J by 4 bases, with 15 bases left in between. Germline CDR1 and CDR2: MNHNY and SVGAGI (reference sequence). This CDR3 contains 14 residues. The CDR3 protein is CASSQEVLLYGYTF. CDR3 coding DNA: TGTGCCAGCAGCCAAGAGGTCCTTCTCTATGGCTACACCTTC.

V is TRBV9 and J is TRBJ2-1; D not certain. Looked up from germline, CDR1 is SGDLS and CDR2 is YYNGEE. Trimming removed 3 bases at V and 5 bases at J, with 9 bases between. This CDR3 contains 13 residues. CDR3 in amino acids: CASSELQDNEQFF. CDR3 DNA sequence: TGTGCCAGCAGCGAACTCCAGGACAATGAGCAGTTCTTC.

The chain carries TRBV18 and TRBJ1-1, with 9 bases fitting TRBD1. CDR1 KGHSH and CDR2 LQKENI come from the germline V gene. Trimming at V came to 3 bases and at J to 1 base, leaving 6 bases not matched to a gene. The CDR3 extends over 16 amino acids. The CDR3 sequence: CASSPRTGERNTEAFF. DNA for the CDR3: TGTGCCAGCTCACCTCGGACAGGGGAAAGGAACACTGAAGCTTTCTTT.

The chain carries TRBV4-1 and TRBJ2-2; 8 positions match TRBD2. V lost 1 base, J lost 5 bases, and 9 bases stayed unmatched. Germline assignment: CDR1 MGHRA and CDR2 YSYEKL. This CDR3 spans 17 amino acids. CDR3 nucleotides: TGCGCCAGCAGCCAAGCAACCGGGACTAGTCGTACCGGGGAGCTGTTTTTT. This codes for CASSQATGTSRTGELFF.

J is TRBJ2-5 and V is TRBV6-4; D is possibly TRBD2 (7 bases). Germline lookup yields CDR1 MRHNA and CDR2 SNTAGT. With 1 base removed from V and 5 bases from J, the gap between germline ends came to 14 bases. The CDR3 contains 15 residues. The CDR3 DNA reads as TGTGCCAGCAGTGACTTCGGGGGGCGCGGGGAGACCCAGTACTTC. Its protein is CASSDFGGRGETQYF.

The chain joins TRBV6-1 to TRBJ2-7, with a possible D match to TRBD1 (7 bases). The CDR3 totals 16 residues. Deletions cut 4 bases from V and 5 bases from J, with 21 bases between. The V gene's germline CDR1 is MNHNS and CDR2 SASEGT. CDR3 in DNA: TGTGCCAGCAGTGTACTACAGGGGAGGTCCCCCCACGAGCAGTACTTC. It codes for CASSVLQGRSPHEQYF.

V gene TRBV9 combines with J gene TRBJ1-1, with TRBD1 matching 7 bases. Germline V gives CDR1 SGDLS, CDR2 YYNGEE. The CDR3 covers 14 residues. V was pared by 4 bases and J by 2 bases, with 5 bases of the junction left unmatched. CDR3 DNA: TGTGCCAGCAGCCGAGGACAGGTCAACACTGAAGCTTTCTTT. This translates into CASSRGQVNTEAFF.

This clone has more than one count but fewer than ten. The chain recombines TRBV5-3 with TRBJ2-5; 8 bases agree with TRBD2. TRBV5-3 is an ORF, and what it does is uncertain. With V trimmed by 7 bases and J by 0 bases, 11 bases remained unmatched. The CDR3 covers 16 residues. The CDR3 sequence is CAREGPSGLYQETQYF. In DNA, the CDR3 is TGTGCCAGAGAGGGGCCTAGCGGGCTGTACCAAGAGACCCAGTACTTC.

This clone was seen more than once but under ten times. The J gene is TRBJ1-1, the V gene TRBV7-8; no clear D gene. The V end lost 4 bases, the J end lost 3 bases, and 9 bases lay between the germline ends. This CDR3 comprises 13 residues. Germline CDR1 is SGHVS and CDR2 is FQNEAQ. This CDR3 is CASSWRVYTEAFF. CDR3 DNA sequence: TGTGCCAGCAGCTGGAGGGTGTACACTGAAGCTTTCTTT.

To note about this clone: Other nucleotide sequences from this sample produce the same CDR3. The chain couples TRBV27 to TRBJ1-5; 7 bases map to TRBD1. The trim removed 5 bases at V and 4 bases at J, leaving 5 bases unmatched. The CDR3 is 14 residues long. CDR1 MNHEY and CDR2 SMNVEV come from the germline V gene (reference sequence). DNA for the CDR3: TGTGCCAGCAGTCCCCGACAGGGAAATCAGCCCCAGCATTTT. It codes for CASSPRQGNQPQHF.

DNA of the CDR3: TGTGCCAGTAGTATTATTGCCGGGGGGCAATCACCCCTCCACTTT. Translated, it gives CASSIIAGGQSPLHF. This chain connects TRBV19 to TRBJ1-6; tentative D call: TRBD1 (6 bases). CDR1 is LNHDA and CDR2 is SQIVND in the germline V gene (reference sequence). The CDR3 sequence is 15 residues long. V was cut by 3 bases and J by 10 bases, with 16 bases left in between.

The J gene is TRBJ2-4, the V gene TRBV30, with D perhaps matching TRBD2 (7 bases). The CDR3 is 14 amino acids. Trimming removed 4 bases at V and 4 bases at J, with 14 bases between. Germline V gene lookup returns CDR1 GTSNPN and CDR2 SVGIG (reference sequence). The CDR3 here is CAWNRGGAKNIQYF. The CDR3 region has the DNA TGTGCCTGGAATAGAGGGGGGGCTAAAAACATTCAGTACTTC. Complete variable domain (other parts from reference TRBV30 and TRBJ2-4): SQTIHQWPATLVQPVGSPLSLECTVEGTSNPNLYWYRQAAGRGLQLLFYSVGIGQISSEVPQNLSASRPQDRQFILSSKKLLLSDSGFYLCAWNRGGAKNIQYFGAGTRLSVL.

J is TRBJ2-2 and V is TRBV7-9; 7 bases agree with TRBD1. Germline CDR1 is SEHNR and CDR2 is FQNEAQ (reference sequence). Trimming removed 3 bases from V and 3 bases from J; junction bases left unmatched: 13. This CDR3 region has 18 residues. DNA of the CDR3: TGTGCCAGCAGCTTTAGGGGGCCCCTAGTGGCTGACACCGGGGAGCTGTTTTTT. It is translated as CASSFRGPLVADTGELFF.

This clone has a single count. V usage is TRBV10-2 and J usage is TRBJ2-1; TRBD2 matches at 13 bases. The germline V gene encodes CDR1 WSHSY and CDR2 SAAADI. The junction had 3 bases not matched to a gene; V was cut back by 4 bases and J by 9 bases. This CDR3 region has 14 residues. The CDR3 DNA sequence: TGCGCCAGCAGTGGCGGACTAGCGGGAGTTGAGCAGTTCTTC. Its translation: CASSGGLAGVEQFF.